This T cell receptor (beta chain) stems from a study of human T cells and chemical hapten exposure. Study summary: DPC at 0.01% went onto the upper back in patch tests, read at 6 days. Study-wide findings and caveats: The study found that DPC sensitization did not change TCRs above 1 in 1000 frequency. Patch test score rose with PT1 expanded TCRs, significant at 8, 16, 32, not 4. Versus controls, significantly more large CDR3 similarity clusters arose from expanded TCRs.

In its sample, this clonotype was seen many times. What it recognizes is unknown. TCRdb passed the RACE reads through MiXCR, listing each CDR3 protein once. The sample has 87,000 or so distinct CDR3 sequences, 8% to 10% seen once; the top ten hold roughly 3.5%. V trimming: 2 bases; J trimming: 1 base; junction bases outside the gene matches: 1. The germline V gene encodes CDR1 KGHSY and CDR2 FQNENV. The CDR3 has 14 residues. The time point was: pre-sensitization, week 0. The sample's treatment: therapeutic diphenylcyclopropenone sensitization with weekly scalp DPC. The starting material was whole blood, obtained in connection with sensitization to the hapten diphenylcyclopropenone (DPC). This chain links TRBV16 with TRBJ2-7, with 8 bases that match TRBD1. The source is a woman aged 35 to 49 with alopecia areata. Some clones in this sample may be carry-over from other donors' samples. The DNA of the CDR3 is TGTGCCAGCAGCCAAGGGACAGGATCCTACGAGCAGTACTTC. This sequence encodes CASSQGTGSYEQYF.